These 8 T cell receptor beta chains were all obtained from the same sample, sequenced in a study of blood T cell repertoires in COVID-19 (dated by TCRdb to the early 2020s). Library construction relied on the immunoSEQ multiplex PCR assay. The source is immuneACCESS, and TCRdb retained only in-frame sequences with V and J called. Part of the clones is not carried over; for the studies checked, unresolved V genes explain less than half of this, and the remainder is unexplained. This sample comprises roughly 79,000 clones, roughly four fifths of them detected only once. The ten most abundant clones make up 7% to 9.5% of the sample. The sequenced sample consisted of peripheral blood. All receptors derive from a human donor in a cohort sampled during active COVID-19.

Only a few counts were recorded for this clone. V gene TRBV2 combines with J gene TRBJ1-3; TRBD1 aligns across 9 bases. The CDR3 covers 16 residues. From germline, CDR1 is SNHLY and CDR2 FYNNEI. V lost 5 bases to trimming and J lost 0 bases; unmatched junction nucleotides: 5. For the CDR3, the DNA is TGTGCCAGCAGTCTACAGGGGGCCCTCTCTGGAAACACCATATATTTT. It specifies CASSLQGALSGNTIYF. Complete variable domain (other parts from reference TRBV2 and TRBJ1-3): EPEVTQTPSHQVTQMGQEVILRCVPISNHLYFYWYRQILGQKVEFLVSFYNNEISEKSEIFDDQFSVERPDGSNFTLKIRSTKLEDSAMYFCASSLQGALSGNTIYFGEGSWLTVV.

CDR3 residues: CASAPDRFYGYTF. The DNA of the CDR3 is TGCGCCAGCGCCCCGGACAGGTTTTATGGCTACACCTTC. The chain recombines TRBV5-1 with TRBJ1-2; TRBD1 aligns across 7 bases. V was clipped by 7 bases and J by 5 bases; unmatched bases: 8. Germline CDR1 and CDR2: SGHRS and YFSETQ. This CDR3 has 13 residues.

In DNA, the CDR3 is TGCGCCAGCAGCTGGGACAGGGCTTTGGGGGAGCAGTACTTC. Translating it yields CASSWDRALGEQYF. V and J are TRBV5-1 and TRBJ2-7; 9 bases map to TRBD1. CDR1 and CDR2 (germline): SGHRS, YFSETQ. J gave up 7 bases and V 3 bases, and 8 bases lay outside the gene matches. This CDR3 has 14 amino acids.

V and J are TRBV7-6 and TRBJ1-4, with 7 positions matching TRBD1. V trimming: 1 base; J trimming: 7 bases; junction bases outside the gene matches: 6. This CDR3 is 15 amino acids long. Per the germline V gene, CDR1 is SGHVS and CDR2 is FNYEAQ. This CDR3 reads CASSLVTKGAEKLFF. For the CDR3, the DNA is TGTGCCAGCAGCTTAGTTACTAAGGGGGCTGAAAAACTGTTTTTT.

This clone has just a few counts. J is TRBJ2-7 and V is TRBV6-6, with D tentatively TRBD2 (6 bases). V lost 6 bases and J lost 4, with 19 bases in between. Per germline, CDR1 MNHNY and CDR2 SVGAGI (reference sequence). This CDR3 region has 15 residues. The CDR3 DNA reads as TGTGCCAGCAGGCCCACCGGGAGCGAGAAGTACGAGCAGTACTTC. It yields the protein CASRPTGSEKYEQYF.

The V call is TRBV2, the J call TRBJ2-5; 10 nucleotides line up with TRBD1. With 7 bases clipped from V and 5 bases from J, the junction kept 7 bases outside the gene matches. Germline CDR1 SNHLY, CDR2 FYNNEI. The CDR3 extends over 14 amino acids. The CDR3 loop is CASKRDRGSETQYF. The CDR3 nucleotides are TGTGCCAGCAAACGGGACAGGGGTAGTGAGACCCAGTACTTC.

This chain joins TRBV24-1 and TRBJ1-2; D possibly corresponds to TRBD1 (5 bases). This CDR3 spans 14 amino acids. V lost 3 bases and J 4 bases, leaving 11 bases between the germline ends. Germline CDR1 and CDR2: KGHDR and SFDVKD. The DNA for the CDR3 is TGTGCCACCAGTGATCCTGTGGGGGGCTATGGCTACACCTTC. This encodes CATSDPVGGYGYTF.

The rearrangement uses TRBV10-3 and TRBJ2-7, with TRBD2 matching 10 bases. Looked up from germline, CDR1 is ENHRY and CDR2 is SYGVKD. Losses at the gene ends were 6 bases for V and 6 bases for J; bases not matched to a gene: 8. This CDR3 is 14 amino acids long. The CDR3 DNA sequence: TGTGCCATCAGAGGTACTAGCGGGGAGGGCGAGCAGTACTTC. Protein: CAIRGTSGEGEQYF.